This T cell receptor (beta chain) was profiled in a study of neurological immune-mediated disorders. The cDNA came from 5'RACE, which used 10-nucleotide random UMIs. Every sequencing run produced over 160 million TCR-beta sequences that came from 15-18 subjects. TCRdb passed the 5' RACE reads through MiXCR, listing each CDR3 protein once. This sample has 35,000 to 50,000 distinct CDR3 sequences, with 2% to 3% found just once. V was pared by 3 bases and J by 6 bases, with 12 bases between. Germline V gene sequence: CDR1 SQVTM, CDR2 ANQGSEA. CDR3 length: 12 amino acids. In its sample, this clonotype was seen many times.

The sample comprised PBMCs. This chain joins TRBV29-1 and TRBJ2-7; D possibly matches TRBD1 or TRBD2 (5 bases each). This sequence was found in a man aged 45-60 years with multiple sclerosis. CDR3 DNA sequence: TGCAGCGTTGAGGCAGGGACCAGCGAGCAGTACTTC. The encoded protein is CSVEAGTSEQYF.